This passage covers 25 T cell receptor beta chains from one sample sequenced in a study of T cell repertoires in aging, cancer and after chemotherapy. TRB rearrangements spanning V, D and J were amplified using mixed TRB-A/B primers. From the multiplex PCR reads, TCRdb called clonotypes with MiXCR, one entry per CDR3 protein. The sample consists of 750 to 1,000 distinct CDR3 sequences, less than 25% of them appearing once. Amplification of TCR beta used genomic DNA extracted from peripheral blood. Specimen: blood. All receptors come from a human donor with a solid tumor.

In its sample, this clonotype ranks as large. The J gene is TRBJ1-6, the V gene TRBV6-1; D gene unclear. Trimming stripped 2 bases from V and 6 bases from J, with 8 bases between. The CDR3 is 14 residues long. Germline V gives CDR1 MNHNS, CDR2 SASEGT. CDR3 residues: CASSEHGSNSPLHF. The DNA for the CDR3 is TGTGCCAGCAGTGAACACGGCAGTAATTCACCCCTCCACTTT.

The chain has TRBV12-3 or TRBV12-4 and TRBJ2-3, with no clear D. Trimming pared 5 bases from V and 3 bases from J, leaving 21 bases between. The CDR3 runs to 17 residues. The CDR3 region is CASSRLPPAPGTDTQYF. CDR3 coding DNA: TGTGCCAGCAGTCGCCTCCCCCCTGCCCCTGGGACAGATACGCAGTATTTT.

In this sample, this clonotype turned up a few times. The chain links TRBV18 to TRBJ2-3, with 11 bases aligning to TRBD2. The germline V gene has CDR1 KGHSH and CDR2 LQKENI. The CDR3 covers 16 residues. V shed 0 bases, J shed 5 bases, and the junction held 4 bases outside the gene matches. The CDR3 loop is CASSPPASGGLDTQYF. The CDR3 nucleotides are TGTGCCAGCTCACCACCGGCTAGCGGGGGGCTAGATACGCAGTATTTT.

This clonotype turned up a few times. This chain connects TRBV20-1 to TRBJ1-2, with D possibly being TRBD1 (6 bases). V was trimmed by 6 bases and J by 2 bases, leaving 16 bases between them. Per the germline V gene, CDR1 is DFQATT and CDR2 is SNEGSKA (reference sequence). The CDR3 is made up of 14 amino acids. The CDR3 region has the DNA TGCAGTGCAACTCCTCCTCAGGGGAACTATGGCTACACCTTC. It codes for CSATPPQGNYGYTF.

There are a few counts of this clonotype. The chain joins TRBV5-1 to TRBJ1-2, with TRBD1 matching 9 bases. V was clipped by 1 base and J by 6 bases; unmatched bases: 4. Looked up from germline, CDR1 is SGHRS and CDR2 is YFSETQ. The CDR3 runs to 14 residues. Here the CDR3 reads CASSLPDRGDGYTF. CDR3 DNA: TGCGCCAGCAGCTTGCCCGACAGGGGGGATGGCTACACCTTC. The complete variable domain, with remaining parts taken from reference TRBV5-1 and TRBJ1-2, reads KAGVTQTPRYLIKTRGQQVTLSCSPISGHRSVSWYQQTPGQGLQFLFEYFSETQRNKGNFPGRFSGRQFSNSRSEMNVSTLELGDSALYLCASSLPDRGDGYTFGSGTRLTVV.

In its sample, this clonotype is large. The chain combines TRBV11-3 with TRBJ2-5, with 7 bases identical to TRBD2. CDR1 and CDR2 (germline): SGHNT, YENEEA. V was pared by 2 bases and J by 5 bases, with 5 bases of the junction left unmatched. This CDR3 contains 14 residues. The CDR3 DNA follows: TGTGCCAGCAGCTTAAGACTAGCCCGGGAGACCCAGTACTTC. Translation: CASSLRLARETQYF.

CDR3 sequence: CASSLYGGGARAFF. The DNA for the CDR3 is TGTGCCAGCAGCTTGTATGGGGGGGGGGCGCGGGCTTTCTTT. This chain connects TRBV5-6 to TRBJ1-1; maybe TRBD1 (6 bases). V gave up 1 base and J gave up 11 bases, with 18 bases separating them. The CDR3 is made up of 14 amino acids. Per the germline V gene, CDR1 is SGHDT and CDR2 is YYEEEE.

This clonotype was detected only a few times. This sequence joins TRBV10-1 and TRBJ2-5; unclear D gene. The CDR3 spans 14 residues. V was pared by 0 bases and J by 2 bases, with 7 bases between. CDR1 is WNHNN and CDR2 is SYGVQD in the germline V gene (reference sequence). The CDR3 bases are TGCGCCAGCAGTGAGTCTTCAGCGCAAGAGACCCAGTACTTC. Translated: CASSESSAQETQYF.

This clonotype has just a few counts. V gene TRBV20-1 combines with J gene TRBJ2-5, with a possible D match to TRBD1 (5 bases). This CDR3 region has 16 residues. Germline loops: CDR1 DFQATT, CDR2 SNEGSKA (reference sequence). V lost 1 base to trimming and J lost 2 bases, with 17 bases between them. The CDR3: CSARAAETVIQETQYF. The CDR3 bases are TGCAGTGCTAGAGCCGCCGAGACAGTGATTCAAGAGACCCAGTACTTC.

This clonotype was counted only a few times. The chain is built from TRBV6-4 and TRBJ2-1, with 10 positions matching TRBD2. J was trimmed by 10 bases and V by 2 bases; bases with no gene match: 8. CDR3 length: 15 residues. The V gene's germline CDR1 is MRHNA and CDR2 SNTAGT. The CDR3 sequence is CASSDVAGGVGEQFF. The CDR3 DNA is TGTGCCAGCAGTGACGTAGCGGGGGGAGTCGGAGAGCAGTTCTTC.

The sample holds a few counts of this clonotype. The J gene is TRBJ1-1, the V gene TRBV18; weak D call: TRBD1 (5 bases). CDR3 size: 15 residues. The germline V gene encodes CDR1 KGHSH and CDR2 LQKENI. Trimming removed 3 bases at V and 0 bases at J, with 11 bases between. CDR3 DNA: TGTGCCAGCTCACCTAAGACAGTGATGAACACTGAAGCTTTCTTT. This encodes CASSPKTVMNTEAFF.

The chain links TRBV24-1 to TRBJ2-5, with D hard to call. Germline V gene data show CDR1 as KGHDR and CDR2 as SFDVKD. CDR3 length equals 15 residues. The germline V and J ends were trimmed by 4 bases and 1 base, with 12 bases remaining between them. DNA for the CDR3: TGTGCCACCAGTGACACTCAGACAATCCAAGAGACCCAGTACTTC. Amino acid sequence: CATSDTQTIQETQYF.

In its sample, this clonotype is large. The genes are TRBV27 and TRBJ2-6, with D hard to call. The germline V and J ends were trimmed by 5 bases and 0 bases, with 2 bases remaining between them. The CDR3 length is 13 residues. CDR1 and CDR2 from the germline V gene are MNHEY and SMNVEV (reference sequence). The CDR3 sequence: CASSTSGANVLTF. For the CDR3, the DNA is TGTGCCAGCAGTACCTCTGGGGCCAACGTCCTGACTTTC.

The chain combines TRBV19 with TRBJ1-1; D not certain. Germline values: CDR1 LNHDA, CDR2 SQIVND (reference sequence). The CDR3 contains 14 residues. Trimming pared 1 base from V and 3 bases from J, leaving 9 bases between. In DNA, the CDR3 is TGTGCCAGTAGTATAGGGGAAGCGCACACTGAAGCTTTCTTT. It translates to CASSIGEAHTEAFF.

This clonotype was recorded a few times. The rearrangement links TRBV7-9 to TRBJ1-2; 10 bases are a match to TRBD1. The CDR3 loop spans 15 amino acids. Unmatched junction bases numbered 7, after V lost 2 bases and J lost 7 bases. Looked up from germline, CDR1 is SEHNR and CDR2 is FQNEAQ (reference sequence). As DNA, the CDR3 is TGTGCCAGCAGCTTAAGCGACAGGGGGCGCGGTGGCTACACCTTC. Translating it yields CASSLSDRGRGGYTF.

This clonotype has just one count. This may stem from a read error, because a much larger clone lies one nucleotide away. This chain uses TRBV19 with TRBJ2-1; possible D gene TRBD1, 6 bases. The V gene's germline CDR1 is LNHDA and CDR2 SQIVND (reference sequence). Trimming removed 4 bases at V and 12 bases at J, with 16 bases between. This CDR3 has 13 residues. CDR3 nucleotides: TGTGCCAGTAGTACTAATGGGGGCGCATGGCAGTTCTTC. It yields the protein CASSTNGGAWQFF.

This chain uses TRBV14 with TRBJ1-2; D is undetermined. V was trimmed by 4 bases and J by 3 bases, leaving 12 bases between them. CDR3 length: 14 amino acids. The germline gives CDR1 SGHDN, CDR2 FVKESK. The CDR3 bases are TGTGCCAGCAGCCCCCTTGGGAACTACTATGGCTACACCTTC. It specifies CASSPLGNYYGYTF.

By sample share, this clonotype is large. In nucleotides, the CDR3 is TGTGCCAGCAGCCTGGGACAGAAGAACACTGAAGCTTTCTTT. Translation gives CASSLGQKNTEAFF. The chain is built from TRBV11-3 and TRBJ1-1, with TRBD1 identical over 7 bases. Germline V gene data show CDR1 as SGHNT and CDR2 as YENEEA. V lost 5 bases and J lost 1; bases outside the gene matches: 4. CDR3 size: 14 residues.

This clonotype is deemed medium-sized (0.01 to 0.1%). The chain carries TRBV19 and TRBJ2-1; D possibly corresponds to TRBD2 (6 bases). CDR3 length: 15 residues. Trimming shortened V by 3 bases and J by 3 bases, and 12 bases separated the two germline ends. Looked up from germline, CDR1 is LNHDA and CDR2 is SQIVND (reference sequence). The CDR3 reads CASSMGGSGYNEQFF. The CDR3 coding sequence is TGTGCCAGTAGTATGGGAGGTTCAGGCTACAATGAGCAGTTCTTC.

V and J are TRBV24-1 and TRBJ2-1; possibly TRBD2 for D (6 bases). CDR3 size: 16 residues. CDR1 KGHDR and CDR2 SFDVKD come from the germline V gene. V was trimmed by 1 base and J by 4 bases, leaving 13 bases between them. The CDR3 bases are TGTGCCACCAGTGATTTTAGTGCTAGCGAGTACAATGAGCAGTTCTTC. Amino acids: CATSDFSASEYNEQFF.

This clonotype is categorized as medium-sized. The chain couples TRBV5-4 to TRBJ2-6; either TRBD1 or TRBD2 may fit D (5 bases each). V lost 0 bases and J lost 0, with 16 bases in between. Germline CDR1 reads SGHNT; CDR2 reads YYREEE (reference sequence). The CDR3 totals 19 residues. CDR3 sequence (DNA): TGTGCCAGCAGCTTGGACCCCATCCCAGGGAGCTCTGGGGCCAACGTCCTGACTTTC. This sequence encodes CASSLDPIPGSSGANVLTF. The full variable domain, completed using reference TRBV5-4 and TRBJ2-6, is ETGVTQSPTHLIKTRGQQVTLRCSSQSGHNTVSWYQQALGQGPQFIFQYYREEENGRGNFPPRFSGLQFPNYSSELNVNALELDDSALYLCASSLDPIPGSSGANVLTFGAGSRLTVL.

Within the sample, this clonotype is large. The chain employs TRBV6-1 and TRBJ1-3, with D possibly being TRBD1 (5 bases). The V end was cut by 8 bases, the J end by 4 bases, with 12 bases between. This CDR3 comprises 13 residues. Germline assignment: CDR1 MNHNS and CDR2 SASEGT. CDR3 nucleotides: TGTGCCAGCCGGACATCATCGGGAAACACCATATATTTT. Protein: CASRTSSGNTIYF.

The genes are TRBV30 and TRBJ1-2; possibly TRBD1 for D (5 bases). V was cut by 8 bases and J by 4 bases, with 23 bases left in between. CDR1 and CDR2 (germline): GTSNPN, SVGIG (reference sequence). The CDR3 has 15 amino acids. The chain's CDR3 is CASSAGLQGGYGYTF. CDR3 nucleotides: TGTGCCAGCAGCGCGGGACTCCAAGGAGGCTATGGCTACACCTTC.

This clonotype is large by share. The J gene is TRBJ2-7, the V gene TRBV6-1; D ambiguous. V shed 1 base and J shed 3 bases, with 13 bases lying between them. This CDR3 has 15 amino acids. Germline CDR1 is MNHNS and CDR2 is SASEGT. The CDR3 loop reads CASSEEFARYYEQYV. The CDR3 DNA is TGTGCCAGCAGTGAAGAGTTTGCCAGGTACTACGAGCAGTACGTC.

This clonotype has a handful of counts. The chain couples TRBV14 to TRBJ1-2; tentatively, D is TRBD1 (6 bases). This CDR3 contains 14 residues. V lost 2 bases and J 4 bases, leaving 11 bases between the germline ends. Germline-derived CDR1 and CDR2 are SGHDN and FVKESK. As DNA, the CDR3 is TGTGCCAGCAGCCAACAACAGGGCCTCTATGGCTACACCTTC. Translating gives CASSQQQGLYGYTF.